Listed below are T cell receptor beta chains from one sample, sequenced in a study of blood T cell repertoires in COVID-19. Sequencing used immunoSEQ multiplex PCR; TCRdb keeps in-frame clones, though not all of them. The repertoire holds roughly 82,000 clones, about 86% seen once, with 15% to 20% in the top ten. The sample taken for sequencing was peripheral blood. The receptors were sampled from a woman aged 60 to 75 with acute or convalescent COVID-19. CDR3s include the opening cysteine and the closing phenylalanine or tryptophan. The D gene is left open where the match is weak. Not every row has a clone size; where given, it reads once, few, many or a size class.

j_call d_call clone_size v_call cdr3_nt cdr3_aa
TRBJ1-3 . . TRBV2 TGTGCCAGCAGTGAAGAAAGTAGGAGGGTTTCGAACGGAAACACCATATATTTT CASSEESRRVSNGNTIYF
TRBJ2-6 . . TRBV27 TGTGCCAGCAGTGATCTAGCGTCTGGGGCCAACGTCCTGACTTTC CASSDLASGANVLTF
TRBJ2-1 TRBD1 . TRBV6-5 TGTGCCAGCGGAGGACAGGGGAAAGGGCAGTTCTTC CASGGQGKGQFF
TRBJ1-1 TRBD1 few TRBV3-1/TRBV3-2 TGTGCCAGCAGCCATGGGGACAGGAAAGCTTTCTTT CASSHGDRKAFF
TRBJ2-7 . . TRBV6-5 TGTGCCAGCAGTCCGGGGGACGAGCAGTACTTC CASSPGDEQYF
TRBJ2-7 . once TRBV7-2 TGTGCCAGCAGCTTGGGGTCGGGGTCACGGGAGGAGCAGTACTTC CASSLGSGSREEQYF
TRBJ2-3 . . TRBV12-3/TRBV12-4 TGTGCCAGCCTTGGAGTGGATACGCAGTATTTT CASLGVDTQYF
TRBJ1-2 TRBD1 . TRBV9 TGTGCCAGCAGCCCCGCAACTCGGGACAGCTATGGCTACACCTTC CASSPATRDSYGYTF
TRBJ2-3 TRBD1 . TRBV27 TGTGCCAGCAGTCCACTGGGACAGGGTACAGATACGCAGTATTTT CASSPLGQGTDTQYF
TRBJ1-1 . . TRBV5-5 TGTGCCAGCCGGGAGACGGGGAACACTGAAGCTTTCTTT CASRETGNTEAFF
TRBJ1-4 TRBD1 . TRBV5-1 TGCGCCAGCAGCGCGGACAGGGCTACTAATGAAAAACTGTTTTTT CASSADRATNEKLFF
TRBJ1-5 TRBD1 . TRBV19 TGTGCCAGTAGTATAATTAGGACAGGTGGAGGTCAGCCCCAGCATTTT CASSIIRTGGGQPQHF
TRBJ2-3 TRBD2 . TRBV6-2/TRBV6-3 TGTGCCAGCAGCCGTCTAGCGGGGGGGCCTCATGGGCAGTATTTT CASSRLAGGPHGQYF
TRBJ1-5 . . TRBV19 TGTGCCAGTAGTGAACAGGTTTCTCAGCCCCAGCATTTT CASSEQVSQPQHF
TRBJ2-5 . . TRBV29-1 TGCAGCGTTGAACCCGGGACTGGACAGACCCAGTACTTC CSVEPGTGQTQYF
TRBJ2-5 . . TRBV12-3/TRBV12-4 TGTGCCAGCAGTTTAAGGGGCGAAGGGACCCAGTACTTC CASSLRGEGTQYF
TRBJ1-3 TRBD1 . TRBV6-6 TGTGCCAGCAGTCGAAAGGGACAGTCAGGCTCTGGAAACACCATATATTTT CASSRKGQSGSGNTIYF
TRBJ1-2 TRBD1 . TRBV5-1 TGCGCCAGCACCGAACCCGGGACAGGGGGTGGCTACACCTTC CASTEPGTGGGYTF
TRBJ1-5 . . TRBV3-1/TRBV3-2 TGTGCCAGCAGCCAAGAGGGCGGGACCCCCAATCAGCCCCAGCATTTT CASSQEGGTPNQPQHF
TRBJ1-6 . . TRBV11-3 TGTGCCAGCAGCTTGAATGAGGAATCACCCCTCCACTTT CASSLNEESPLHF
TRBJ1-5 TRBD1 . TRBV3-1/TRBV3-2 TGTGCCAGCAGCGATACAGGGGGCGCGGGATTTGGCAATCAGCCCCAGCATTTT CASSDTGGAGFGNQPQHF
TRBJ2-7 TRBD2 . TRBV30 TGTGCCTGGGCTGGACGGGCTAGCGGAACCTACGAGCAGTACTTC CAWAGRASGTYEQYF
TRBJ2-7 . . TRBV7-2 TGTGCCAGCAGCTTCTACGTGCTCTCCTACGAGCAGTACTTC CASSFYVLSYEQYF
TRBJ1-5 . few TRBV10-2 TGCGCCAGCAGTGAGATGTCCGGGGATATCGGCAATCAGCCCCAGCATTTT CASSEMSGDIGNQPQHF
TRBJ1-1 . . TRBV9 TGTGCCAGCAGCGAGACTGCGTACACTGAAGCTTTCTTT CASSETAYTEAFF
TRBJ1-2 TRBD1 . TRBV30 TGTGCCTGGAACGGACAGGGGTTAGGTGGCTACACCTTC CAWNGQGLGGYTF
TRBJ2-2 TRBD1 . TRBV29-1 TGCATCGTGGGACAGAGGAACACCGGGGAGCTGTTTTTT CIVGQRNTGELFF
TRBJ2-1 . . TRBV5-4 TGTGCCAGCAGCTCGGCGGGAAACAATGAGCAGTTCTTC CASSSAGNNEQFF
TRBJ1-3 TRBD1 . TRBV18 TGTGCCAGCTCACCGGGTAGGACAGGAGCTGGAAACACCATATATTTT CASSPGRTGAGNTIYF
TRBJ2-7 TRBD2 . TRBV20-1 TGCAGTGCTAGTCGCCCGGGACTAGCGAACCACGAGCAGTACTTC CSASRPGLANHEQYF
TRBJ2-7 TRBD2 . TRBV3-1/TRBV3-2 TGTGCCAGCAGCCAAGATCGGAGCTCTAGCGGAGCCTACAAGCAGTACTTC CASSQDRSSSGAYKQYF
TRBJ1-1 . . TRBV11-2 TGTGCCAGCAGCCAGACAGTGAACACTGAAGCTTTCTTT CASSQTVNTEAFF
TRBJ1-1 TRBD1 . TRBV2 TGTGCCACCGCGGACAGGGGCGCGGGCGGGGCTTTCTTT CATADRGAGGAFF
TRBJ1-1 TRBD1 . TRBV5-5 TGTGCCAGCAGCTTAGACTACAGGGGCACTGAAGCTTTCTTT CASSLDYRGTEAFF
TRBJ1-3 . . TRBV7-9 TGTGCCAGCAGCTCCTACCTTGGACAACACACCATATATTTT CASSSYLGQHTIYF
TRBJ1-2 TRBD1 . TRBV12-3/TRBV12-4 TGTGCCAGCAGGGGACAGTATTATGGCTACACCTTC CASRGQYYGYTF
TRBJ2-5 TRBD1 once TRBV24-1 TGTGCCACCAGCGACAGGGGGGAGACCCAGTACTTC CATSDRGETQYF
TRBJ1-5 . . TRBV2 TGTGCCAGCAGTGAAGACAGGGAACGACAGCCCCAGCATTTT CASSEDRERQPQHF
TRBJ2-7 TRBD1 . TRBV15 TGTGCCACCACCCGGGACAGGGGCCCCTACGAGCAGTACTTC CATTRDRGPYEQYF
TRBJ1-2 TRBD1 . TRBV5-6 TGTGCCAGCAGCACGGGACAGGTCCGCTATGGCTACACCTTC CASSTGQVRYGYTF
TRBJ2-3 . . TRBV5-8 TGTGCCAGCAGCCTCCCCTCGAGGGGGGGGGAGGGAGATACGCAGTATTTT CASSLPSRGGEGDTQYF
TRBJ2-1 TRBD1 . TRBV7-9 TGTGCCAGCAGCCGGGACAGGGACAATGAGCAGTTCTTC CASSRDRDNEQFF
TRBJ2-7 TRBD2 . TRBV10-3 TGTGCCATCAGTGGGAAGGGACTAGCGGAAGAGCAGTACTTC CAISGKGLAEEQYF
TRBJ2-7 TRBD2 . TRBV6-5 TGTGCCAGCAGTTACCCAGGGACTAGAGCCTACGAGCAGTACTTC CASSYPGTRAYEQYF
TRBJ2-7 . . TRBV20-1 TGCAGTGCTAGACCGGGGGTCGAGCAGTACTTC CSARPGVEQYF
TRBJ1-3 TRBD1 . TRBV24-1 TGTGCCACCAGTGACCCGGACAGGGTTGGAAACACCATATATTTT CATSDPDRVGNTIYF
TRBJ2-1 . . TRBV10-3 TGTGCCATCAGTGAGTCGAGGGCGGGGGCCAACAATGAGCAGTTCTTC CAISESRAGANNEQFF
TRBJ2-2 . . TRBV27 TGTGCCAGCTCGGCCACCCAGGGAACCGGGGAGCTGTTTTTT CASSATQGTGELFF
TRBJ2-5 . . TRBV11-3 TGTGCCAGCAGCTTACGGTGGTCGAGAGAGACCCAGTACTTC CASSLRWSRETQYF
TRBJ2-3 TRBD2 few TRBV28 TGTGCCAGCAGTTTCCTTTCGGGGGGGCAGAGCACGCAGTATTTT CASSFLSGGQSTQYF
TRBJ1-2 TRBD1 . TRBV5-6 TGTGCCAGCAGCTCTACAGGGGGCCTGACTAACTATGGCTACACCTTC CASSSTGGLTNYGYTF
TRBJ2-2 . . TRBV3-1/TRBV3-2 TGTGCCAGCAGCCAAGAGGAACTAGAGAACACCGGGGAGCTGTTTTTT CASSQEELENTGELFF
TRBJ2-4 . . TRBV3-1/TRBV3-2 TGTGCCAGCAGCTTAAATAACATTCAGTACTTC CASSLNNIQYF
TRBJ1-2 . . TRBV3-1/TRBV3-2 TGTGCCAGCAGCCATGCTAAACCTTATGGCTACACCTTC CASSHAKPYGYTF
TRBJ1-1 TRBD1 . TRBV4-2 TGTGCCAGCAGCTCGGGACAGTTGAACACTGAAGCTTTCTTT CASSSGQLNTEAFF